This T cell receptor beta chain was recovered during a study of post-analysis software for immune sequencing data. This clonotype was observed a handful of times. The antigen is not known. Sequencing libraries made from TCR beta cDNA carried unique molecular identifiers. TCRdb re-called the PCR reads through MiXCR, storing one row per CDR3 protein. The sample contains fewer than 850,000 distinct CDR3 sequences, 25% to 30% of which appear only once. General study findings and limits: Four to six TRBV segments appeared more often in patients than in controls, and TRBV5-6, TRBV5-1 and TRBV20-1 were among these. Samples sharing a preparation batch grouped tightly together when assessed by F measure. Patients with multiple sclerosis recorded significantly lower normalized Chao1 diversity than controls, the study found.

The V gene end was trimmed by 1 base and the J gene end by 6 bases; junction bases not matched to a gene: 4. Germline assignment: CDR1 SGHRS and CDR2 YFSETQ. The CDR3 is made up of 14 amino acids. The source is a girl between 10 and 17 years old with multiple sclerosis. This rearrangement joins TRBV5-1 to TRBJ2-1; TRBD1 matches at 7 bases. The sequencing input was blood. The CDR3 protein is CASSLRQGVNEQFF. In nucleotides, the CDR3 is TGCGCCAGCAGCTTGCGACAGGGCGTCAATGAGCAGTTCTTC. Filled out from reference TRBV5-1 and TRBJ2-1, the complete variable domain reads KAGVTQTPRYLIKTRGQQVTLSCSPISGHRSVSWYQQTPGQGLQFLFEYFSETQRNKGNFPGRFSGRQFSNSRSEMNVSTLELGDSALYLCASSLRQGVNEQFFGPGTRLTVL.